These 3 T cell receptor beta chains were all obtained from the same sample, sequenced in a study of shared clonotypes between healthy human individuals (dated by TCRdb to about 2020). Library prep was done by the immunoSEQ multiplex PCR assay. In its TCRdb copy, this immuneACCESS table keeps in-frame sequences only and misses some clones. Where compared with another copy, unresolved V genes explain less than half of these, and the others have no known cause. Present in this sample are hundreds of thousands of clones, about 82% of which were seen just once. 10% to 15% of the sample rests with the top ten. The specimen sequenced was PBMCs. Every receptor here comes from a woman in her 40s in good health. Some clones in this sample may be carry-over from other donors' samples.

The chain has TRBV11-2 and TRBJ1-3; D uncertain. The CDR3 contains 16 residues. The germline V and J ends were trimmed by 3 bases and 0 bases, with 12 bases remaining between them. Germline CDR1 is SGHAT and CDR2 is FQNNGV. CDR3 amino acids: CASSFLTVASGNTIYF. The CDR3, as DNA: TGTGCCAGCAGCTTTTTAACAGTAGCCTCTGGAAACACCATATATTTT.

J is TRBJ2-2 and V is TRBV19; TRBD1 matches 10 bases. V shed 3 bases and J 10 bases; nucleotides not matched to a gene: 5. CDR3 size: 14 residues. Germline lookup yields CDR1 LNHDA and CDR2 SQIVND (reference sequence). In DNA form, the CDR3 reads TGTGCCAGTAGTATGGGACAGGGGAAGGAGGAGCTGTTTTTT. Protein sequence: CASSMGQGKEELFF.

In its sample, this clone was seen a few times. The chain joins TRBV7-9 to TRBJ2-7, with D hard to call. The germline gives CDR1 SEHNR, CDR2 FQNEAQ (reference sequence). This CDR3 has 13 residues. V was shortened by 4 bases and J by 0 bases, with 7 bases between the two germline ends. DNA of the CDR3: TGTGCCAGCAGCTCAGTCAACTCCTACGAGCAGTACTTC. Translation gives CASSSVNSYEQYF.